The 20 T cell receptor beta chains presented below share a single source sample, sequenced in a study of blood T cell repertoires in COVID-19. Sequencing was performed with immunoSEQ multiplex PCR; in TCRdb, only in-frame clones are kept and a portion is missing. Here the sample spans roughly 86,000 clones, over 75% being singletons. Sequencing input: peripheral blood. The receptors derive from a woman aged 80 or over with COVID-19, enrolled during active disease.

The rearrangement joins TRBV14 to TRBJ1-2; a weak D match, TRBD1 (6 bases). The V gene's germline CDR1 is SGHDN and CDR2 FVKESK. The length of the CDR3 is 13 residues. V lost 5 bases and J lost 1, with 8 bases in between. The CDR3 loop is CASSGQFNYGYTF. CDR3 DNA: TGTGCCAGCAGCGGACAGTTTAACTATGGCTACACCTTC.

The chain couples TRBV9 to TRBJ1-2; TRBD1 agrees at 7 bases. CDR1 and CDR2 (germline): SGDLS, YYNGEE. The CDR3 extends over 14 amino acids. With 0 bases clipped from V and 3 bases from J, the junction kept 2 bases outside the gene matches. The chain's CDR3 is CASSVVQGYYGYTF. CDR3 nucleotides: TGTGCCAGCAGCGTAGTACAGGGGTACTATGGCTACACCTTC.

The genes are TRBV27 and TRBJ2-5; the match to TRBD1 covers 7 bases. Germline loops: CDR1 MNHEY, CDR2 SMNVEV (reference sequence). This CDR3 is 14 amino acids long. J gave up 4 bases and V 5 bases, and 7 bases lay outside the gene matches. The CDR3 DNA is TGTGCCAGCAGTACCGAGACAGGGTTAGAGACCCAGTACTTC. Translated: CASSTETGLETQYF.

The chain links TRBV12-3 or TRBV12-4 to TRBJ2-5, with D uncertain. Trimming shortened V by 6 bases and J by 2 bases, and 4 bases separated the two germline ends. This CDR3 region has 11 residues. Here the CDR3 reads CASSPQETQYF. CDR3 DNA: TGTGCCAGCAGCCCACAAGAGACCCAGTACTTC.

The V and J genes are TRBV18 and TRBJ2-3; 8 positions agree with TRBD1. The CDR3 covers 15 residues. After removal of 4 bases from V and 1 base from J, the junction contained 4 bases not matched to a gene. Per germline, CDR1 KGHSH and CDR2 LQKENI. CDR3 bases: TGTGCCAGCTCACAACAACAGGGGGGCACAGATACGCAGTATTTT. It yields the protein CASSQQQGGTDTQYF.

J is TRBJ2-3 and V is TRBV7-6; 12 bases map to TRBD2. This CDR3 is 16 amino acids long. V shed 1 base, J shed 1 base, and the junction held 0 bases outside the gene matches. Germline loops: CDR1 SGHVS, CDR2 FNYEAQ. CDR3 DNA: TGTGCCAGCAGCTTAGGGACTAGCGGGGGCACAGATACGCAGTATTTT. This codes for CASSLGTSGGTDTQYF.

The V call is TRBV6-2 or TRBV6-3, the J call TRBJ1-5, with D maybe TRBD1 (5 bases). The CDR3 runs 18 residues. Per the germline V gene, CDR1 is MNHEY and CDR2 is SVGEGT. Trimming cost V 2 bases and J 0 bases, with 17 bases left between them. The CDR3 here is CASSYTAAGFYSNQPQHF. In DNA, the CDR3 is TGTGCCAGCAGTTACACCGCGGCAGGGTTCTATAGCAATCAGCCCCAGCATTTT.

The gene calls are TRBV18 and TRBJ1-1; D may be TRBD1 (6 bases). The CDR3 runs 16 residues. In germline, CDR1 is KGHSH, CDR2 LQKENI. The V gene lost 2 bases and the J gene lost 3 bases, with 16 bases spanning the gap. In DNA, the CDR3 is TGTGCCAGCTCACCAGTTACAGGGAATCAGTACACTGAAGCTTTCTTT. The encoded protein is CASSPVTGNQYTEAFF.

The rearrangement uses TRBV20-1 and TRBJ1-4; no reliable D call. Germline V lookup: CDR1 DFQATT, CDR2 SNEGSKA (reference sequence). Trimming cost V 6 bases and J 7 bases, with 9 bases left between them. The CDR3 has 11 residues. The CDR3 region has the DNA TGCAGTGCCTACGGAGGTGAAAAACTGTTTTTT. Its translation is CSAYGGEKLFF.

The gene calls are TRBV20-1 and TRBJ1-2; no firm D call. This CDR3 is 11 amino acids long. Looked up from germline, CDR1 is DFQATT and CDR2 is SNEGSKA (reference sequence). Deletions cut 4 bases from V and 1 base from J, with 4 bases between. CDR3 bases: TGCAGTGCTACCTTTAACTATGGCTACACCTTC. This codes for CSATFNYGYTF.

J is TRBJ2-3 and V is TRBV18; 10 positions match TRBD1. CDR1 is KGHSH and CDR2 is LQKENI in the germline V gene. This CDR3 has 16 amino acids. Unmatched junction bases numbered 8, after V lost 6 bases and J lost 2 bases. CDR3 in amino acids: CASSPRTGGSTDTQYF. CDR3 bases: TGTGCCAGCTCTCCTCGGACAGGGGGTTCCACAGATACGCAGTATTTT.

This clone was seen once. This chain links TRBV7-2 with TRBJ1-1, with D unresolved. CDR3 size: 13 residues. Between the trimmed V and J ends, which lost 5 bases and 4 bases, there was a span of 11 bases. Germline V gives CDR1 SGHTA, CDR2 FQGNSA. CDR3 DNA sequence: TGTGCCAGCAGCACCCAGATTACCACTGAAGCTTTCTTT. As protein: CASSTQITTEAFF.

This chain links TRBV3-1 (or the pseudogene TRBV3-2) with TRBJ2-1; possible D gene TRBD2, 6 bases. The V end was cut by 4 bases, the J end by 4 bases, with 14 bases between. Germline V gene lookup returns CDR1 LGHDT and CDR2 YNNKEL (reference sequence). The CDR3 sequence is 15 residues long. CDR3 in amino acids: CASSPDGGNYNEQFF. CDR3 coding DNA: TGTGCCAGCAGCCCAGACGGGGGAAATTACAATGAGCAGTTCTTC.

The chain joins TRBV27 to TRBJ2-5; 16 bases are shared with TRBD2. The germline gives CDR1 MNHEY, CDR2 SMNVEV (reference sequence). The CDR3 covers 17 residues. V shed 1 base, J shed 5 bases, and the junction held 4 bases outside the gene matches. The CDR3 bases are TGTGCCAGCAGTTTATGGGGACTAGCGGGAGGGGGCGAGACCCAGTACTTC. It translates to CASSLWGLAGGGETQYF.

CDR3 coding DNA: TGCGCCAGCAGCCAAGTGGGGACAGGTCTCCCTTTTGAGCAGTACTTC. This gives the protein CASSQVGTGLPFEQYF. The chain links TRBV4-3 to TRBJ2-7; 8 bases are shared with TRBD1. There are 16 residues in the CDR3. Per germline, CDR1 LGHNA and CDR2 YSLEER. J gave up 7 bases and V 1 base, and 12 bases lay outside the gene matches.

The CDR3 reads CASSALAGGVPDTQYF. CDR3 nucleotide sequence: TGTGCCAGCAGCGCCCTAGCGGGGGGGGTCCCAGATACGCAGTATTTT. This chain connects TRBV9 to TRBJ2-3, with 12 bases that match TRBD2. Germline CDR1 reads SGDLS; CDR2 reads YYNGEE. Unmatched junction bases numbered 6, after V lost 3 bases and J lost 4 bases. The CDR3 is 16 amino acids.

The V call is TRBV5-4, the J call TRBJ2-5; 12 bases match TRBD2. J gave up 5 bases and V 4 bases, and 3 bases lay outside the gene matches. The CDR3 contains 14 residues. From germline, CDR1 is SGHNT and CDR2 YYREEE (reference sequence). The CDR3 nucleotides read TGTGCCAGCAGCCCTAGCGGGGGGGGTGAGACCCAGTACTTC. This translates into CASSPSGGGETQYF.

A few counts support this clone. The chain recombines TRBV10-3 with TRBJ1-3, with 9 bases identical to TRBD1. CDR1 is ENHRY, CDR2 SYGVKD, per germline. This CDR3 is built from 14 residues. V dropped 6 bases and J dropped 4; count of bases not matched to a gene: 4. CDR3 protein: CAIRGDREGNTIYF. In DNA form, the CDR3 reads TGTGCCATCAGAGGGGACAGGGAGGGAAACACCATATATTTT.

The rearrangement joins TRBV10-3 to TRBJ2-5, with TRBD2 identical over 7 bases. Per germline, CDR1 ENHRY and CDR2 SYGVKD. The CDR3 runs to 16 residues. Trimming took 4 bases from V and 0 from J; bases not matched to a gene: 8. CDR3 DNA sequence: TGTGCCATCAGTGGAGGTGGTAGCGGGTACCAAGAGACCCAGTACTTC. This translates into CAISGGGSGYQETQYF.

CDR3 in amino acids: CASTPGRGRGADTQYF. The CDR3 nucleotides read TGTGCCAGCACTCCCGGGCGGGGCAGGGGGGCAGATACGCAGTATTTT. The genes are TRBV7-3 and TRBJ2-3, with D perhaps matching TRBD1 (7 bases). The V gene lost 7 bases and the J gene lost 4 bases, with 21 bases spanning the gap. Germline V gene data show CDR1 as SGHTA and CDR2 as FQGTGA. The CDR3 consists of 16 residues.